The clone carrying this TCR beta chain showed up just a few times. Its antigen is unidentified. The data belong to a study of T-cell memory formation after mild COVID-19. Overall study results and limits: The study detected some responding clones in pre-infection memory, suggesting cross-reactive memory joined. Those CD4+ clones that contracted were mainly in CM and EM (CD8+ ones in EMRA).

The germline V and J ends were trimmed by 10 bases and 4 bases, with 1 base remaining between them. Germline CDR1 is MGHDK and CDR2 is SYGVNS. This CDR3 contains 8 residues. One entry per CDR3 protein results from TCRdb running MiXCR on the 5' RACE reads. The sample yields some 300,000 distinct CDR3 sequences, 20% to 25% seen once. Sequenced input: PBMCs or a T cell subset sorted from them (not recorded which). The V call is TRBV25-1, the J call TRBJ1-1; D gene unclear. The origin of this receptor is a man aged 18 to 30 who had mild COVID-19 (a few samples of this study predate the infection). Cell type and time point are not known. Written as DNA, the CDR3 is TGTGCCATCACTGAAGCTTTCTTT. Its protein is CAITEAFF.